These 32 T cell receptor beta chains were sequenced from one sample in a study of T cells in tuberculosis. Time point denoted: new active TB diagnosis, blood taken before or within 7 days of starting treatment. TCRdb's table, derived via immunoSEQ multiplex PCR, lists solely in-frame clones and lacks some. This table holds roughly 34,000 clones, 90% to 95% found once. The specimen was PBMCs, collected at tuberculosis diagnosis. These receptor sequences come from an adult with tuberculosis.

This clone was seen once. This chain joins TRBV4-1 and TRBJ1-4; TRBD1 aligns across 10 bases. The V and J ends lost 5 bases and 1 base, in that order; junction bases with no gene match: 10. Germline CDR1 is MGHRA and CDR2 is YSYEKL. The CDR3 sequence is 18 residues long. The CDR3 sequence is CASSAPGTGAQTNEKLFF. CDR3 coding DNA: TGCGCCAGCAGCGCACCCGGGACAGGGGCGCAAACTAATGAAAAACTGTTTTTT.

The CDR3 region is CARSVDRGRCYGYTF. CDR3 DNA: TGTGCCAGAAGCGTGGACAGGGGGCGGTGCTATGGCTACACCTTC. V and J are TRBV5-3 and TRBJ1-2; 11 nucleotides match TRBD1. TRBV5-3 is assigned to the ORF class and has an uncertain function. The CDR3 sequence is 15 residues long. Germline trimming cut 4 bases from V and 4 bases from J; bases unmatched to any gene: 6.

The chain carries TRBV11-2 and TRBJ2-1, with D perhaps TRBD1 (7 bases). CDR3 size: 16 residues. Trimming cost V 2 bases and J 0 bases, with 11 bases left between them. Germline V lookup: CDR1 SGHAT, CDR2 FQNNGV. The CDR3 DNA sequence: TGTGCCAGCAGCTTATCAGGGGGAGGCTCCTACAATGAGCAGTTCTTC. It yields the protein CASSLSGGGSYNEQFF.

CDR3 sequence (DNA): TGTGCCAGCAGTTACTCGAGGGCGGGGTGGACAGATACGCAGTATTTT. It specifies CASSYSRAGWTDTQYF. The rearrangement joins TRBV6-5 to TRBJ2-3; tentative D call: TRBD2 (6 bases). This CDR3 contains 16 residues. Trimming shortened V by 0 bases and J by 3 bases, and 13 bases separated the two germline ends. The V gene's germline CDR1 is MNHEY and CDR2 SVGAGI.

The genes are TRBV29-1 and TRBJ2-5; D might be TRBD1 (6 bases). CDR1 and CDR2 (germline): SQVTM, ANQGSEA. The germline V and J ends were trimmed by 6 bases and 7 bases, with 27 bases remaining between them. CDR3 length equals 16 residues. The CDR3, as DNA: TGCAGCGTCCAAAACACCTTGTTGGGGGCTGGCGGGACCCAGTACTTC. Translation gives CSVQNTLLGAGGTQYF. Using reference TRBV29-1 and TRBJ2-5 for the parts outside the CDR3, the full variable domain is SAVISQKPSRDICQRGTSLTIQCQVDSQVTMMFWYRQQPGQSLTLIATANQGSEATYESGFVIDKFPISRPNLTFSTLTVSNMSPEDSSIYLCSVQNTLLGAGGTQYFGPGTRLLVL.

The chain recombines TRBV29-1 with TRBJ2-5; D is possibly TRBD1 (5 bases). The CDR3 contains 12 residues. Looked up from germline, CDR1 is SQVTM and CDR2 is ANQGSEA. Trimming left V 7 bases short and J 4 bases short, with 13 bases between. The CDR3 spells CSGRAGPETQYF. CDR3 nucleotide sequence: TGCAGCGGCCGTGCAGGGCCAGAGACCCAGTACTTC.

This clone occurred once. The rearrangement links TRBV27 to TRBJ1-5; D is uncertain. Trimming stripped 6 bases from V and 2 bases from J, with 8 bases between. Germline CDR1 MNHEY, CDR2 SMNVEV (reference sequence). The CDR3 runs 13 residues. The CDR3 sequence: CASRLSGNQPQHF. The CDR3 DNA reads TGTGCCAGCAGACTTAGTGGCAATCAGCCCCAGCATTTT.

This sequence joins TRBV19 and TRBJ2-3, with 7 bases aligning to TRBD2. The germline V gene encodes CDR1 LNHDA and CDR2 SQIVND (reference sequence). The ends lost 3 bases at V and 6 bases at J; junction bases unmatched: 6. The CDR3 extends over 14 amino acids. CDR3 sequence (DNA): TGTGCCAGTAGTATGGGCAGGGAGGGGGATACGCAGTATTTT. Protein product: CASSMGREGDTQYF.

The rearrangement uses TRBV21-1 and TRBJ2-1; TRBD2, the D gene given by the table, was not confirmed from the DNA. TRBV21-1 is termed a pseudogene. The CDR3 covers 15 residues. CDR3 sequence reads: CASTTGTNEVDEQFF. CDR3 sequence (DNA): TGTGCCAGCACTACCGGGACTAACGAGGTCGATGAGCAGTTCTTC.

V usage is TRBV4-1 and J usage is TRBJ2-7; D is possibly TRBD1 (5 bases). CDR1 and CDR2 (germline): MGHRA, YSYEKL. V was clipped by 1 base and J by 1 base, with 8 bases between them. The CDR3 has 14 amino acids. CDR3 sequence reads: CASSQGGGSYEQYF. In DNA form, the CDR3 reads TGCGCCAGCAGCCAAGGGGGCGGTTCCTACGAGCAGTACTTC.

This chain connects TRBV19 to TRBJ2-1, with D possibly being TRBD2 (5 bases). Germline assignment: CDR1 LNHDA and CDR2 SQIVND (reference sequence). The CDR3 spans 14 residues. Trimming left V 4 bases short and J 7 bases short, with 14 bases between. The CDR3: CASSNQDFGNEQFF. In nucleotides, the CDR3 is TGTGCCAGTAGTAACCAGGACTTTGGTAATGAGCAGTTCTTC.

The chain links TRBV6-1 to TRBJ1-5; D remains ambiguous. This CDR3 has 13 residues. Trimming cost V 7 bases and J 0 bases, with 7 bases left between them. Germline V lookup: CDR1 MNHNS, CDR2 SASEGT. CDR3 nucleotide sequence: TGTGCCAGCATCGGGAATAGCAATCAGCCCCAGCATTTT. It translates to CASIGNSNQPQHF.

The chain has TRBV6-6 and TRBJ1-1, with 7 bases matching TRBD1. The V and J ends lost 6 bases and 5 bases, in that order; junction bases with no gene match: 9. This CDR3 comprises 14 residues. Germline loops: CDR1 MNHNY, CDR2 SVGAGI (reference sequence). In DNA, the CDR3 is TGTGCCAGCAGCTCCGACAGGGTTCAGACTGAAGCTTTCTTT. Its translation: CASSSDRVQTEAFF.

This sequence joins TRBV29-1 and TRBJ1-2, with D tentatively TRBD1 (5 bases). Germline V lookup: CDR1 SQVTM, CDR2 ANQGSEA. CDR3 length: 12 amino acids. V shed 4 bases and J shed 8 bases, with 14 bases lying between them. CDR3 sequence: CSVVGGTGGYTF. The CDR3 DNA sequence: TGCAGCGTTGTCGGGGGAACGGGCGGCTACACCTTC.

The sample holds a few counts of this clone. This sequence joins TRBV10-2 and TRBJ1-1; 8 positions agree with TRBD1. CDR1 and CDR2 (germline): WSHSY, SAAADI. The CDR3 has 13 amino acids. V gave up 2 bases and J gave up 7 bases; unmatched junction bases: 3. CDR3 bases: TGCGCCAGCAGTGAGACCGGGACAGGTGAAGCTTTCTTT. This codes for CASSETGTGEAFF.

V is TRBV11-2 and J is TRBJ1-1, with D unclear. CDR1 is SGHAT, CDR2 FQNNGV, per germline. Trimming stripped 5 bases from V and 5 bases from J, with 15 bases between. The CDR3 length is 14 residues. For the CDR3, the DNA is TGTGCCAGCAGCCCACCGTACGCCGAGACTGAAGCTTTCTTT. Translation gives CASSPPYAETEAFF.

CDR3 protein: CASRRNYQETQYF. The CDR3 coding sequence is TGCGCCAGCAGAAGGAACTATCAAGAGACCCAGTACTTC. This chain links TRBV5-1 with TRBJ2-5; D gene uncertain. Trimming removed 5 bases at V and 2 bases at J, with 10 bases between. From germline, CDR1 is SGHRS and CDR2 YFSETQ. The CDR3 covers 13 residues.

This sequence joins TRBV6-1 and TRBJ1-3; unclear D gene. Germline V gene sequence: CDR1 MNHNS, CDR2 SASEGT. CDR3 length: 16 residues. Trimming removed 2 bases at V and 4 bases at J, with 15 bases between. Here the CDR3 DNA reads TGTGCCAGCAGTGAAACCCTGGAGGTTGCCGGAAACACCATATATTTT. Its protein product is CASSETLEVAGNTIYF.

The CDR3 loop is CASNLLSGIEQYF. CDR3 DNA: TGTGCCAGCAACCTCTTGTCAGGGATCGAGCAGTACTTC. The rearrangement links TRBV5-5 to TRBJ2-7, with D possibly being TRBD1 (5 bases). The CDR3 has 13 amino acids. The germline V and J ends were trimmed by 6 bases and 6 bases, with 16 bases remaining between them. CDR1 is SGHKS and CDR2 is YYEKEE in the germline V gene (reference sequence).

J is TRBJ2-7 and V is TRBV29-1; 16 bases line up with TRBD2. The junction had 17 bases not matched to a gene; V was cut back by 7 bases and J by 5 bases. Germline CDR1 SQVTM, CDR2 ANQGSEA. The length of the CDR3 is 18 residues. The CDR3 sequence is CSAWVVGLAGGNFDEQYF. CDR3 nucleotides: TGCAGCGCTTGGGTGGTGGGACTAGCGGGGGGGAATTTCGACGAGCAGTACTTC.

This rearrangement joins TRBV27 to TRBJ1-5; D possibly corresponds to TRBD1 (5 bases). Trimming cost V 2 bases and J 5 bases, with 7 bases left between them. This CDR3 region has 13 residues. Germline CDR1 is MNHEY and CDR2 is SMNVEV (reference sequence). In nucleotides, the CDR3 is TGTGCCAGCAGTTTAGGAGGGGATCAGCCCCAGCATTTT. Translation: CASSLGGDQPQHF.

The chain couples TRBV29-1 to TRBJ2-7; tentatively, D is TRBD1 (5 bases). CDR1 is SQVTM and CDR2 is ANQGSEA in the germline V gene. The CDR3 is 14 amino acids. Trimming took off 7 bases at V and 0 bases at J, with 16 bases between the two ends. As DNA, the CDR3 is TGCAGCGCCCAACCCGACAGCGTCTCCTACGAGCAGTACTTC. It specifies CSAQPDSVSYEQYF.

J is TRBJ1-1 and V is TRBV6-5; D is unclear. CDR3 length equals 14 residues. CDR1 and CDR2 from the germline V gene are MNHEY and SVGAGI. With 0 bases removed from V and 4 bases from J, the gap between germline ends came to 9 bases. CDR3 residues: CASSYSEWSTEAFF. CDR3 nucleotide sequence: TGTGCCAGCAGTTACTCAGAGTGGAGCACTGAAGCTTTCTTT.

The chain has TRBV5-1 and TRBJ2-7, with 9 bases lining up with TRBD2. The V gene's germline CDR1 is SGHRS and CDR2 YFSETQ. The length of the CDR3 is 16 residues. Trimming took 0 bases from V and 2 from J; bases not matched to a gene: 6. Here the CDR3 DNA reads TGCGCCAGCAGCTTGGGAATAGCGGGGGCCACCTACGAGCAGTACTTC. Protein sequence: CASSLGIAGATYEQYF. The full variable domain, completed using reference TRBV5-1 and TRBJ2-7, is KAGVTQTPRYLIKTRGQQVTLSCSPISGHRSVSWYQQTPGQGLQFLFEYFSETQRNKGNFPGRFSGRQFSNSRSEMNVSTLELGDSALYLCASSLGIAGATYEQYFGPGTRLTVT.

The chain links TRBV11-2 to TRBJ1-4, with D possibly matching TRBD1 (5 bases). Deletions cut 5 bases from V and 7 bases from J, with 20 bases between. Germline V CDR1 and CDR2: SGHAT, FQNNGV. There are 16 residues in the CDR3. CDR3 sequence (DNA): TGTGCCAGCAGCCGTTCGGGGGGGAGGGTCTCTGAAAAACTGTTTTTT. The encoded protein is CASSRSGGRVSEKLFF. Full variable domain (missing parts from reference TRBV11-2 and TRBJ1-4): EAGVAQSPRYKIIEKRQSVAFWCNPISGHATLYWYQQILGQGPKLLIQFQNNGVVDDSQLPKDRFSAERLKGVDSTLKIQPAKLEDSAVYLCASSRSGGRVSEKLFFGSGTQLSVL.

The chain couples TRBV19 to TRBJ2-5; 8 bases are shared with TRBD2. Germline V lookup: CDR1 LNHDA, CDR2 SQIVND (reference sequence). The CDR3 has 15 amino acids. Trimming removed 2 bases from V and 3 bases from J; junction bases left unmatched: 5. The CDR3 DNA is TGTGCCAGTAGTATAAGTACTAGCGGCGAAGAGACCCAGTACTTC. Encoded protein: CASSISTSGEETQYF.

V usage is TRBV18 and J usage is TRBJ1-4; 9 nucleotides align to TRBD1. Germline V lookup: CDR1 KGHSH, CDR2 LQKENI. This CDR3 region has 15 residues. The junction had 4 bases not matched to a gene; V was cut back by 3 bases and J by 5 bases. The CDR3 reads CASSPSGQGNEKLFF. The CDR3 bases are TGTGCCAGCTCACCCTCAGGACAGGGGAATGAAAAACTGTTTTTT.

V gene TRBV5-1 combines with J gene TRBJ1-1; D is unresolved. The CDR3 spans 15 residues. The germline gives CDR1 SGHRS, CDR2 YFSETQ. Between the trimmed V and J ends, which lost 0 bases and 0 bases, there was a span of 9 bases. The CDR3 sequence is CASSLAGGVNTEAFF. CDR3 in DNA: TGCGCCAGCAGCTTGGCCGGCGGGGTGAACACTGAAGCTTTCTTT.

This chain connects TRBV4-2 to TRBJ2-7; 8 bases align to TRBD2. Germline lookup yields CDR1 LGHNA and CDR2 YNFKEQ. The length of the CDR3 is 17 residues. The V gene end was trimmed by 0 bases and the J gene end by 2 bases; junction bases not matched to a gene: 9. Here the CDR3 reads CASSQDLWGLGTYEQYF. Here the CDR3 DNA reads TGTGCCAGCAGCCAAGATTTGTGGGGACTAGGAACCTACGAGCAGTACTTC.

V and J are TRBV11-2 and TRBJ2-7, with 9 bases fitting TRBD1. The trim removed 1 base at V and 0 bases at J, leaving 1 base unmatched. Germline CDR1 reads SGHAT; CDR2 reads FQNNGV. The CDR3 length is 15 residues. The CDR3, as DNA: TGTGCCAGCAGCTTAGGGGGACAGGGCTCCTACGAGCAGTACTTC. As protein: CASSLGGQGSYEQYF.

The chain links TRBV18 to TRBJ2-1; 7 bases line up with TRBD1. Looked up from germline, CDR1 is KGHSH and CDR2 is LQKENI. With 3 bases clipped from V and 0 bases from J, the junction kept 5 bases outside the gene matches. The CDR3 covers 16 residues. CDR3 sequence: CASSPQGDSSYNEQFF. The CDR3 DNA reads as TGTGCCAGCTCACCGCAGGGGGATAGCTCCTACAATGAGCAGTTCTTC.

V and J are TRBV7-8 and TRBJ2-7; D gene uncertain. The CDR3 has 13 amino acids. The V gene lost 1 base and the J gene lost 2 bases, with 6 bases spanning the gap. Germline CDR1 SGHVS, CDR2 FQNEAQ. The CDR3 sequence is CASSLGRTYEQYF. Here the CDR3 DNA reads TGTGCCAGCAGCTTAGGGAGAACCTACGAGCAGTACTTC.